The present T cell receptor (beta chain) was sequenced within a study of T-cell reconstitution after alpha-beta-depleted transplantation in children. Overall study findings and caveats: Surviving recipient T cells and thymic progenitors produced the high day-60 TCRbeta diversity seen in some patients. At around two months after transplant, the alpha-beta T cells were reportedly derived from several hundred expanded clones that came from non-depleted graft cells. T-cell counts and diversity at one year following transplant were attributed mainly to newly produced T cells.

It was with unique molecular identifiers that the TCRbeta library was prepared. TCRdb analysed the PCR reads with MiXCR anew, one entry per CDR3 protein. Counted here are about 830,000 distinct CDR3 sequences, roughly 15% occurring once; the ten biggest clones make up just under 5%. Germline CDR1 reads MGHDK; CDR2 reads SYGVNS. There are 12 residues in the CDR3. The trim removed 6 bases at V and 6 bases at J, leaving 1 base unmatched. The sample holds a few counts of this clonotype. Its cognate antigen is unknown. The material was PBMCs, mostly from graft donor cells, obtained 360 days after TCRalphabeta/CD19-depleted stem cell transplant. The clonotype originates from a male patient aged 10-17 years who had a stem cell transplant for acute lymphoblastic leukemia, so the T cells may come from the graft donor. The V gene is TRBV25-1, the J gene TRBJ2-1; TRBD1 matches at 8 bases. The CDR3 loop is CASRQGGNEQFF. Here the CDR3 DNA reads TGTGCCAGCAGACAGGGGGGCAATGAGCAGTTCTTC.